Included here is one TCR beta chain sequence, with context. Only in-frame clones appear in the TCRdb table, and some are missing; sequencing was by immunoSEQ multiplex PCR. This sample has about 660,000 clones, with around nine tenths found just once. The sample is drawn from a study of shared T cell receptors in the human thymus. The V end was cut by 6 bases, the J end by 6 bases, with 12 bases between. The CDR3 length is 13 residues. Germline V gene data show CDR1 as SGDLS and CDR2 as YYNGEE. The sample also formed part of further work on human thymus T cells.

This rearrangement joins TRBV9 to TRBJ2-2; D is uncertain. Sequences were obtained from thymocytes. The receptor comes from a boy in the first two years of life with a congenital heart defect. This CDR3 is CASTQARAGELFF. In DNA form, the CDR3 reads TGTGCCAGCACCCAAGCTAGAGCCGGGGAGCTGTTTTTT. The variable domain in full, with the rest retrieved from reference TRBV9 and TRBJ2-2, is DSGVTQTPKHLITATGQRVTLRCSPRSGDLSVYWYQQSLDQGLQFLIQYYNGEERAKGNILERFSAQQFPDLHSELNLSSLELGDSALYFCASTQARAGELFFGEGSRLTVL.